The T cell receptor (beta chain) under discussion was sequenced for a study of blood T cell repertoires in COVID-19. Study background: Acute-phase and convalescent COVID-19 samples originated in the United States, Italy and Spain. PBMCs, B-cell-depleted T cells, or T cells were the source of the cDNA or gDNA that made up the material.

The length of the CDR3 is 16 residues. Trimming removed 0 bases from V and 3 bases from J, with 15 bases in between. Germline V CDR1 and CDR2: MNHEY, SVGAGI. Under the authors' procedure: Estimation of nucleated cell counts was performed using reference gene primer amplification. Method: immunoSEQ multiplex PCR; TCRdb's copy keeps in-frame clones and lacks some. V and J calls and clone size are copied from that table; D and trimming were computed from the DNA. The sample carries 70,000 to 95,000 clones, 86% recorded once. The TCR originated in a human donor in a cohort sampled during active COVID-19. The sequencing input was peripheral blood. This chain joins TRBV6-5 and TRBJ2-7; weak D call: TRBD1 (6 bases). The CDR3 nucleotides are TGTGCCAGCAGTTACTCGAGTACAGGGTGGGGCTACGAGCAGTACTTC. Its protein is CASSYSSTGWGYEQYF.